This TCR beta chain derives from a study of cytomegalovirus exposure and HLA in healthy donors. Regarding the study as a whole: In vitro confirmation showed three CMV-associated chains to be CMV antigen specific.

The PCR made use of 60 Vbeta and 13 Jbeta primers. Profiled with immunoSEQ multiplex PCR; TCRdb holds only in-frame clones, not every one. The profile covers around 200,000 clones, with approximately 79% appearing a single time and roughly 1.9% taken by the ten largest. Comment on this clone: The antigen is not known.

The CDR3 contains 17 residues. Germline lookup yields CDR1 LGHNA and CDR2 YSLEER. J gave up 2 bases and V 4 bases, and 8 bases lay outside the gene matches. The V gene is TRBV4-3, the J gene TRBJ2-2; 9 positions match TRBD1. Sequencing was performed on PBMCs. This sequence originates from a man younger than 35 in good health and CMV-seronegative. CDR3 region: CASSRDRDRANTGELFF. In DNA, the CDR3 is TGCGCCAGCAGCCGAGACCGGGACAGGGCAAACACCGGGGAGCTGTTTTTT.